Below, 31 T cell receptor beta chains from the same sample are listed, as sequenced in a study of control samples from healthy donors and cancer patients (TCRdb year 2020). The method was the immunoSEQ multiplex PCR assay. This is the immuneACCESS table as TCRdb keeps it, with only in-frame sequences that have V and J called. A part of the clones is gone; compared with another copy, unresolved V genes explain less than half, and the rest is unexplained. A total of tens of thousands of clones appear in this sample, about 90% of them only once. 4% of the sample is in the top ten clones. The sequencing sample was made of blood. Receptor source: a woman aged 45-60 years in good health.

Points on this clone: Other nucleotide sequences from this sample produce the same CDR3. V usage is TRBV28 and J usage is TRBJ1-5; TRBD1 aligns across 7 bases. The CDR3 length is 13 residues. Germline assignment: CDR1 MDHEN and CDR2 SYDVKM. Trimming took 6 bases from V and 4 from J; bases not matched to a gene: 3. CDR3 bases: TGTGCCAGCAGGGAACAGGGGAATCAGCCCCAGCATTTT. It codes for CASREQGNQPQHF.

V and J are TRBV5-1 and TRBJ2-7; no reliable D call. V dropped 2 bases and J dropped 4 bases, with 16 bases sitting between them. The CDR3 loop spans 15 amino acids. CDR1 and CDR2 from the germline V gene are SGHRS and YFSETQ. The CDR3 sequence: CASSLEVHKGYEQYF. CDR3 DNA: TGCGCCAGCAGCTTAGAAGTCCATAAGGGTTACGAGCAGTACTTC.

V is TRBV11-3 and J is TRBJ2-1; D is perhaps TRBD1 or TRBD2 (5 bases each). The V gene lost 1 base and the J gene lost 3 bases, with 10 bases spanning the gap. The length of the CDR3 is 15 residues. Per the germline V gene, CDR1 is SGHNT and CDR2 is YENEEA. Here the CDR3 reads CASSLGGAHYNEQFF. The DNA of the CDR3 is TGTGCCAGCAGCTTAGGAGGGGCACACTACAATGAGCAGTTCTTC. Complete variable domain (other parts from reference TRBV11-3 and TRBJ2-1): EAGVVQSPRYKIIEKKQPVAFWCNPISGHNTLYWYLQNLGQGPELLIRYENEEAVDDSQLPKDRFSAERLKGVDSTLKIQPAELGDSAVYLCASSLGGAHYNEQFFGPGTRLTVL.

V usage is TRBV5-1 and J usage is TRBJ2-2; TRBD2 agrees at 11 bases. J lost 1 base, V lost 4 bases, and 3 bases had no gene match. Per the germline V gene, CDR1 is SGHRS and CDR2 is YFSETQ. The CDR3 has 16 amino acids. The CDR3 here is CASSGGTSGNTGELFF. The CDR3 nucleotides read TGCGCCAGCAGCGGCGGGACTAGCGGGAACACCGGGGAGCTGTTTTTT.

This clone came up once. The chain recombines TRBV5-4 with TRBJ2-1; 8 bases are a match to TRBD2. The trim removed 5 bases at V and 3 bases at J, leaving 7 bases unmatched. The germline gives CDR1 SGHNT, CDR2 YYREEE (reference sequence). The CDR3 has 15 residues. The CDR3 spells CASRSSGSFYNEQFF. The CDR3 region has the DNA TGTGCCAGCAGGTCCAGCGGGAGTTTCTACAATGAGCAGTTCTTC.

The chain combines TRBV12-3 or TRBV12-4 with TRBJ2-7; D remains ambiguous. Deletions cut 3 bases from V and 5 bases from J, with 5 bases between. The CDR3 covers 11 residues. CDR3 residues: CASSLDDEQYF. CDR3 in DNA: TGTGCCAGCAGTTTGGACGACGAGCAGTACTTC.

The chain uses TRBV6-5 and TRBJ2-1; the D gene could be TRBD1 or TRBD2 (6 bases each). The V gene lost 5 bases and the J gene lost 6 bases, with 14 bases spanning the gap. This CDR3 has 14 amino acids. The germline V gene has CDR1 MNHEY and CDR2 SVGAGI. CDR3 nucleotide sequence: TGTGCCAGCAGTAGGGGGGCTAGCGTCAATGAGCAGTTCTTC. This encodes CASSRGASVNEQFF.

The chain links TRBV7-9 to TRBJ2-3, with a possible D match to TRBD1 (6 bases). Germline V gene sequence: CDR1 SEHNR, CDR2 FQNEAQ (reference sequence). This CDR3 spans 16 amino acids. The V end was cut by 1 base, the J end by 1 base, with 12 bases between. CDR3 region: CASSLGRAGGTDTQYF. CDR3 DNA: TGTGCCAGCAGCTTAGGCCGGGCAGGGGGCACAGATACGCAGTATTTT.

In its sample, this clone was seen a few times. The CDR3 loop reads CASSLGDLNTEAFF. The CDR3 nucleotides are TGTGCCAGCAGTTTGGGGGATTTGAACACTGAAGCTTTCTTT. This chain links TRBV6-5 with TRBJ1-1; possible D gene TRBD1, 5 bases. Germline-derived CDR1 and CDR2 are MNHEY and SVGAGI. The CDR3 runs to 14 residues. The V and J ends lost 4 bases and 0 bases respectively, with 9 bases between them.

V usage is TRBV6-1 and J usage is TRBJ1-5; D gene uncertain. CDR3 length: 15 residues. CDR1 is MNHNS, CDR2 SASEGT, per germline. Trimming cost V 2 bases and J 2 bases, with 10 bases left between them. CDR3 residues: CASSEWHEGNQPQHF. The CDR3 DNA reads TGTGCCAGCAGTGAATGGCATGAGGGCAATCAGCCCCAGCATTTT.

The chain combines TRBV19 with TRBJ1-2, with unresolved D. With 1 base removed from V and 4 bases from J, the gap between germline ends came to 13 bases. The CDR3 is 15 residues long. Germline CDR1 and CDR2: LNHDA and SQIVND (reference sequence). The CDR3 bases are TGTGCCAGTAGTATAGCTAATCGGCGGATCTATGGCTACACCTTC. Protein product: CASSIANRRIYGYTF.

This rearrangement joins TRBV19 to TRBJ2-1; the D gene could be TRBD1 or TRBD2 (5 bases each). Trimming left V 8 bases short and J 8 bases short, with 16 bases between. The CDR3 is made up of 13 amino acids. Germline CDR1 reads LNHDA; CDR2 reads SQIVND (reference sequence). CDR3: CASRDGGLHEQFF. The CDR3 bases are TGTGCCAGTCGGGACGGTGGTTTACATGAGCAGTTCTTC.

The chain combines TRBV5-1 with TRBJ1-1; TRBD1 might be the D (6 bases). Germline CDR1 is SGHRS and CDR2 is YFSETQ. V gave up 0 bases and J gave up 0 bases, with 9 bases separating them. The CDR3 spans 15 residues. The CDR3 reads CASSLVGAMNTEAFF. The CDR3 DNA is TGCGCCAGCAGCTTGGTGGGGGCCATGAACACTGAAGCTTTCTTT.

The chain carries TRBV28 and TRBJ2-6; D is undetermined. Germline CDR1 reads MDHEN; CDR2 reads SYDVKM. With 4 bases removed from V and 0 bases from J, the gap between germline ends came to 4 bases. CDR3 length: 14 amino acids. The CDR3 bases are TGTGCCAGCAGTTCGGGCTCTGGGGCCAACGTCCTGACTTTC. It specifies CASSSGSGANVLTF.

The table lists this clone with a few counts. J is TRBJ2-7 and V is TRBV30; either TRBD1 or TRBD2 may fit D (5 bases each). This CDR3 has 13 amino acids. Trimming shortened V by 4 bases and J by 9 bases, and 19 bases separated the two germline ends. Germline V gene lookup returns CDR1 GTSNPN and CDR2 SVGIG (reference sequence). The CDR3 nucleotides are TGTGCCTGGATTCGCGTAAATTCGGGGACGCAGTACTTC. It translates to CAWIRVNSGTQYF.

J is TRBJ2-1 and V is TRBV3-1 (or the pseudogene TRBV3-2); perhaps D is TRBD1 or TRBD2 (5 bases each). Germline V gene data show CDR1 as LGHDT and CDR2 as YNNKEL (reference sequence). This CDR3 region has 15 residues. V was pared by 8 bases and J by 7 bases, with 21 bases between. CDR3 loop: CASSLGLGTSNEQFF. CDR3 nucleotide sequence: TGTGCCAGCTCACTTGGACTGGGGACCTCTAATGAGCAGTTCTTC.

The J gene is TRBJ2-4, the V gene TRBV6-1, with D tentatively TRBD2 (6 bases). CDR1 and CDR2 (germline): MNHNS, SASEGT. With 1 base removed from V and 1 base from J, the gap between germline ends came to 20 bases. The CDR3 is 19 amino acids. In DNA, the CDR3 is TGTGCCAGCAGTGAAGGCTTCGGCGGGATCTCGGGGGCCAAAAACATTCAGTACTTC. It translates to CASSEGFGGISGAKNIQYF.

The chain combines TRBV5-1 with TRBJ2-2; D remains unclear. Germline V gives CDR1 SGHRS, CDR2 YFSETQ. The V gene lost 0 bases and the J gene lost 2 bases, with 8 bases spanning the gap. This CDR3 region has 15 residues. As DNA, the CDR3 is TGCGCCAGCAGCTTGGACGGCTTTAACACCGGGGAGCTGTTTTTT. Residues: CASSLDGFNTGELFF.

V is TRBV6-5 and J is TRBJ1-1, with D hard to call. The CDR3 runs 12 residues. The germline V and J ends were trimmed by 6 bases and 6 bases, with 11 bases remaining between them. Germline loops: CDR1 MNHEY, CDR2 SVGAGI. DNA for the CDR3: TGTGCCAGCAGAGGCGCAGCCGCTGAAGCTTTCTTT. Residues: CASRGAAAEAFF.

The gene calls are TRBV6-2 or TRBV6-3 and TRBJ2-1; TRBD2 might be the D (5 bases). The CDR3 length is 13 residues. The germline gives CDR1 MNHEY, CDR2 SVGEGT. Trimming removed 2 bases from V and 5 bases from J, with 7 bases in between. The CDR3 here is CASSYVRDNEQFF. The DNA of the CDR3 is TGTGCCAGCAGTTACGTGCGGGACAATGAGCAGTTCTTC.

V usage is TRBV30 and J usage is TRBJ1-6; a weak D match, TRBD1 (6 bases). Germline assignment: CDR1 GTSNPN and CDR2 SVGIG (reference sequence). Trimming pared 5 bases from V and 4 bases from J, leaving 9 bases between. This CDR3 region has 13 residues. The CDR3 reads CAWVGQYNSPLHF. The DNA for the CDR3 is TGTGCCTGGGTGGGACAATATAATTCACCCCTCCACTTT.

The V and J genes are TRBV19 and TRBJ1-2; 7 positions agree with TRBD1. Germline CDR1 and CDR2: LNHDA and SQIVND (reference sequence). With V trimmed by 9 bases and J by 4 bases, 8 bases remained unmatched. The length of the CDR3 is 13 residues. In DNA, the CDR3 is TGTGCCAGCGGTATACAGGGGACCTATGGCTACACCTTC. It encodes CASGIQGTYGYTF.

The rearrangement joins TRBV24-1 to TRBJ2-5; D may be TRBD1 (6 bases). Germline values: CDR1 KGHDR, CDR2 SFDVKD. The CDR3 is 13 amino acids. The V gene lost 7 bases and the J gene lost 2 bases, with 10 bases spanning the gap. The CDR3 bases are TGTGCCACCAGCCGACAGGATCAAGAGACCCAGTACTTC. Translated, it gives CATSRQDQETQYF.

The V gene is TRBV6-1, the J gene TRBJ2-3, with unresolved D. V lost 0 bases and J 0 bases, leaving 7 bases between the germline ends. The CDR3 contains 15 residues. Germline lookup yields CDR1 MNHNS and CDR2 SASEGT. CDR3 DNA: TGTGCCAGCAGTGAAGCCGTAATAAGCACAGATACGCAGTATTTT. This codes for CASSEAVISTDTQYF.

The CDR3 loop is CASSKGTHF. For the CDR3, the DNA is TGTGCCAGCAGCAAAGGGACGCATTTT. This sequence joins TRBV21-1 and TRBJ1-5. TRBV21-1 is termed a pseudogene. The CDR3 consists of 9 residues.

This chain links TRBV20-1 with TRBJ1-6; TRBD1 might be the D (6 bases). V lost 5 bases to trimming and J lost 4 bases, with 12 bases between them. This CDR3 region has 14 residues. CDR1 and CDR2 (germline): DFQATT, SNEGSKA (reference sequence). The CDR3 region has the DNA TGCAGTGCTCGTGTTGGACAGTATAATTCACCCCTCCACTTT. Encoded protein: CSARVGQYNSPLHF.

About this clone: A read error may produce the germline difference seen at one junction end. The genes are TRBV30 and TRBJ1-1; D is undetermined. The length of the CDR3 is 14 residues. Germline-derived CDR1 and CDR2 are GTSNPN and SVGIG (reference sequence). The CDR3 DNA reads TGTGCCTGGAGTGGCTCTGAGTTGGTCGCTGAAACTTTCTTT. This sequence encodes CAWSGSELVAETFF.

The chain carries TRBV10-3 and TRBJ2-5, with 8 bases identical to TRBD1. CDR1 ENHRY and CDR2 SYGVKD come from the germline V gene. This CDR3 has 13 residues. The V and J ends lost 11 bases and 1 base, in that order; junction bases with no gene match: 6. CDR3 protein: CAVGDRRQETQYF. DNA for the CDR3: TGTGCCGTTGGGGACAGGCGCCAAGAGACCCAGTACTTC.

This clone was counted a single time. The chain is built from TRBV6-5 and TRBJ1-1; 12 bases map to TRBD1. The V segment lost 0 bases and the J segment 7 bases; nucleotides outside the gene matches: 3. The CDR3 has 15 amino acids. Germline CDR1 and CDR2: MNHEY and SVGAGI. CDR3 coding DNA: TGTGCCAGCAGTTACTCAGGGACAGGGGGCGATGAAGCTTTCTTT. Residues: CASSYSGTGGDEAFF.

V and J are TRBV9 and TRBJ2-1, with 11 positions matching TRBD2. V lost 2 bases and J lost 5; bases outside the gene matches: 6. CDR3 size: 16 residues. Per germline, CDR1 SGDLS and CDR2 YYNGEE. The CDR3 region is CASSVTAGLADNEQFF. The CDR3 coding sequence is TGTGCCAGCAGCGTGACTGCGGGACTAGCGGACAATGAGCAGTTCTTC. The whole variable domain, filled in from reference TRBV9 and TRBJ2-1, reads DSGVTQTPKHLITATGQRVTLRCSPRSGDLSVYWYQQSLDQGLQFLIQYYNGEERAKGNILERFSAQQFPDLHSELNLSSLELGDSALYFCASSVTAGLADNEQFFGPGTRLTVL.

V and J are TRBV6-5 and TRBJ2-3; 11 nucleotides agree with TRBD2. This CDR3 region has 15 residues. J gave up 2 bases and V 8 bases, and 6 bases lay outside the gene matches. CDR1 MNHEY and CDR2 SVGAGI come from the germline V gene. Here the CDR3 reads CASEGTSGFTDTQYF. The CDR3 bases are TGTGCCAGCGAAGGGACTAGCGGTTTCACAGATACGCAGTATTTT.